This TCR beta chain was sequenced in a study of cytomegalovirus exposure and HLA in healthy donors. About the study: The Caucasian-associated ancestry cluster held 65% to 85% of 398 genotyped donors.

The V gene end was trimmed by 5 bases and the J gene end by 7 bases; junction bases not matched to a gene: 8. This CDR3 is built from 13 residues. CDR1 and CDR2 from the germline V gene are SGHTS and YDEGEE. 60 Vbeta and 13 Jbeta primers were used in PCR. Authors' processing steps: Unique TCR beta chains numbered roughly 84 million in a later analysis, with roughly 10 million shared. The method was immunoSEQ multiplex PCR; TCRdb's version includes in-frame clones alone and lacks a portion of them. V, J and clone size were drawn from that table, and D and trimming were deduced from the DNA. The table records 130,000 or so clones, about 83% of them present only once. There were likely unrecorded immune exposures, though donors were nominally healthy when sampled. Notes on this clone: Its target is unknown.

Whole-study results and caveats: A later analysis revealed that TCR association rates differed between HLA loci, peaking at DRB1 and bottoming out at HLA-C.

The V call is TRBV5-8, the J call TRBJ1-2, with 7 positions matching TRBD1. This receptor was obtained from a man aged 30 to 39 in good health and CMV-seronegative. Sequencing was performed on PBMCs. CDR3 protein: CASRKRGQGGYTF. The CDR3 DNA reads TGTGCCAGCAGGAAGAGGGGGCAAGGTGGCTACACCTTC. The full variable domain, its missing parts supplied by reference TRBV5-8 and TRBJ1-2, is EAGVTQSPTHLIKTRGQQATLRCSPISGHTSVYWYQQALGLGLQFLLWYDEGEERNRGNFPPRFSGRQFPNYSSELNVNALELEDSALYLCASRKRGQGGYTFGSGTRLTVV.